These 3 T cell receptor beta chains were sequenced from one sample in a study of CD8+CD57+ T cells in acquired aplastic anemia. Profiles of TCR beta VDJ and CDR3 were generated from a genomic DNA template. TCRdb reprocessed the reads via MiXCR and lists one record per CDR3 protein. The repertoire has 300,000 or so distinct CDR3 sequences, 45% to 70% of them found once; the top ten carry 8%. The specimen sequenced was sorted CD4+, CD8+, or CD8+CD57+ T cells (not recorded which) from PBMCs. Every receptor here comes from a human donor with severe aplastic anemia or a healthy control (not recorded which).

This clonotype was counted at least ten times. This sequence joins TRBV25-1 and TRBJ2-7, with D hard to call. Germline V CDR1 and CDR2: MGHDK, SYGVNS. The CDR3 sequence is 14 residues long. Deletions cut 2 bases from V and 3 bases from J, with 11 bases between. The CDR3 protein is CASSEVGSLYEQYF. The CDR3 DNA is TGTGCCAGCAGTGAAGTTGGCAGCCTCTACGAGCAGTACTTC.

The chain links TRBV20-1 to TRBJ2-7; 9 bases map to TRBD1. Looked up from germline, CDR1 is DFQATT and CDR2 is SNEGSKA (reference sequence). This CDR3 is 12 amino acids long. The CDR3 protein is CGVQGAEDEQYF. For the CDR3, the DNA is TGCGGAGTACAGGGGGCAGAGGACGAGCAGTACTTC.

The rearrangement joins TRBV7-6 to TRBJ2-5; 9 positions agree with TRBD1. V shed 5 bases, J shed 7 bases, and the junction held 5 bases outside the gene matches. The V gene's germline CDR1 is SGHVS and CDR2 FNYEAQ. This CDR3 comprises 13 residues. The CDR3 coding sequence is TGTGCCAGCAGCCCGAGGGACAGGGTGACCCAGTACTTC. This translates into CASSPRDRVTQYF.